Given below is one T cell receptor (beta chain) in context. This specimen comes from a study of cytotoxic CD8 clonotypes in ibrutinib-treated CLL. Looking at the study overall: Response material was collected after a median 12 months of treatment, range 6 to 36.

Using immunoSEQ multiplex PCR, the repertoire was profiled, and TCRdb retains in-frame clones only, with some absent. The table includes over 200,000 clones, 60% to 80% detected once. The trim removed 4 bases at V and 0 bases at J, leaving 10 bases unmatched. Per the germline V gene, CDR1 is SGHVS and CDR2 is FNYEAQ. The length of the CDR3 is 17 residues. This sequence joins TRBV7-6 and TRBJ2-7, with 9 nucleotides matching TRBD1. Specimen: PBMCs, collected after 12 months of ibrutinib treatment. The TCR originated in a human donor with chronic lymphocytic leukemia. The CDR3 sequence: CASSSTSTGGGSYEQYF. As DNA, the CDR3 is TGTGCCAGCAGCTCCACGTCGACAGGGGGTGGCTCCTACGAGCAGTACTTC.